This TCR beta chain was recovered during a study of Ad26.COV2.S vaccination and SARS-CoV-2 variants. About the research overall: A participant enrolled in the COV1001 Ad26.COV2.S trial arm provided the sample. The study's findings and limits: Spike-specific responses of CD8+ and CD4+ T cells were reported to display substantial breadth after vaccination.

Method: immunoSEQ multiplex PCR; TCRdb's copy keeps in-frame clones and lacks some. The table shows about 390,000 clones, with around 93% occurring only once. CDR3 size: 15 residues. The germline V and J ends were trimmed by 0 bases and 8 bases, with 14 bases remaining between them. Germline V gene data show CDR1 as LNHNV and CDR2 as YYDKDF (reference sequence). Specified treatment: about 20 received Ad26.COV2.S at low or high dose, single or two shots; about 5 received placebo; per-sample allocation not given. Sample collection was performed on day 63 after the first vaccine or placebo injection. Adults aged 18-55 years in Boston included the donor. Built on an Ad26 vector, the vaccine expressed Wuhan-strain SARS-CoV-2 spike. In the case of this clone: Its antigen remains unknown.

This chain joins TRBV15 and TRBJ2-1; maybe TRBD1 (6 bases). This material consisted of peripheral blood, taken in a trial of Ad26.COV2.S vaccine versus placebo. This receptor was identified in a person between 18 and 59 years old who received the Ad26.COV2.S COVID-19 vaccine or a placebo. DNA of the CDR3: TGTGCCACCAGCAGAGATCCGCAGGGGCGAGATGAGCAGTTCTTC. This encodes CATSRDPQGRDEQFF. The entire variable domain, with the rest obtained from reference TRBV15 and TRBJ2-1, is as follows: DAMVIQNPRYQVTQFGKPVTLSCSQTLNHNVMYWYQQKSSQAPKLLFHYYDKDFNNEADTPDNFQSRRPNTSFCFLDIRSPGLGDTAMYLCATSRDPQGRDEQFFGPGTRLTVL.